This T cell receptor beta chain was sequenced for a study of cytomegalovirus exposure and HLA in healthy donors. Study outcomes and limitations: Presence/absence analyses treated sequencing depth as roughly uniform across donors. Sequencing had likely introduced a cluster of highly shared sequence variants as an artifact.

Points on this clone: What it binds is unknown.

The CDR3 runs to 15 residues. The germline V and J ends were trimmed by 1 base and 0 bases, with 4 bases remaining between them. CDR1 and CDR2 (germline): MNHNS, SASEGT. In the PCR, 60 Vbeta and 13 Jbeta primers were used. This table comes from immunoSEQ multiplex PCR, and its TCRdb copy is limited to in-frame clones, with some not included. The data contain approximately 180,000 clones, about 90% of them singletons. The chain combines TRBV6-1 with TRBJ2-6, with D unresolved. The clonotype originates from a girl under two years old in good health and CMV-seronegative. The sequenced sample was PBMCs. The CDR3 loop reads CASSEDSSGANVLTF. In DNA form, the CDR3 reads TGTGCCAGCAGTGAAGACAGCTCTGGGGCCAACGTCCTGACTTTC.